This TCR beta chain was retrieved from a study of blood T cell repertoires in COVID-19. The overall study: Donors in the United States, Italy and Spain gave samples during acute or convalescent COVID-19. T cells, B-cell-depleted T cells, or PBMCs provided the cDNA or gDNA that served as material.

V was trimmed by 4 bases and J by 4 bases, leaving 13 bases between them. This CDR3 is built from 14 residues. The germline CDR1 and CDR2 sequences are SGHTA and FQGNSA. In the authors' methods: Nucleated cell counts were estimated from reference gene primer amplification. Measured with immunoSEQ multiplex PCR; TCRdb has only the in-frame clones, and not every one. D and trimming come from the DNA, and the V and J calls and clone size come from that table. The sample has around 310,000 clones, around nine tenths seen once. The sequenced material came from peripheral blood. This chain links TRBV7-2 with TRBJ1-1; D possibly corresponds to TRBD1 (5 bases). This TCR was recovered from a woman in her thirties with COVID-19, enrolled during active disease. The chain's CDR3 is CASSSQGSITEAFF. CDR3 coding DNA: TGTGCCAGCAGCTCCCAGGGTAGCATCACTGAAGCTTTCTTT.